This TCR beta chain appears in the sequencing data of a study of neurological immune-mediated disorders. Study observations and caveats: None of the CDR3 amino acid sequences found in expanded clones was shared across subjects. This suggests that the TCR-beta repertoires were private in all groups.

This clonotype was counted many times. Its antigen is not identified. Time point defined: technical triplicate 1. Germline CDR1 SGHAT, CDR2 FQNNGV. The CDR3 has 14 residues. V gave up 5 bases and J gave up 5 bases; unmatched junction bases: 6. With 10-nucleotide random UMIs, 5'RACE was used to make the cDNA. Each sequencing run yielded over 160 million TCR-beta sequences from 15-18 subjects. TCRdb recomputed calls from the 5' RACE reads with MiXCR, one row per CDR3 protein. The table records about 36,000 distinct CDR3 sequences, 11% of them present only once. The rearrangement links TRBV11-2 to TRBJ2-1, with 7 nucleotides matching TRBD2. This sequence originates from a man aged 55 to 70 with HTLV-1-associated myelopathy (HAM/TSP). The sequenced sample consisted of PBMCs. The CDR3 spells CASSRSGNHNEQFF. CDR3 bases: TGTGCCAGCAGCCGGAGCGGGAACCACAATGAGCAGTTCTTC.